The rows below give T cell receptor beta chains drawn from one sample of a study of T cell responses to AZD1222 COVID-19 vaccine. Assay: immunoSEQ multiplex PCR; the TCRdb copy retains only in-frame clones and omits some. This table has over 75,000 clones, around nine tenths appearing once. The sample in question was peripheral blood, obtained on day 0 of AZD1222 vaccination. The receptors stem from an adult in good health. Both conserved end residues are part of each CDR3. The D gene is left open where the match is weak. A row's size may be missing; if present it is once, few, many or a size class.

j_call: TRBJ1-2
v_call: TRBV18
clone_size: NA
d_call: TRBD1
cdr3_length: 17
cdr3_aa: CASSPPPGQGGGYGYTF
cdr3_nt: TGTGCCAGCTCACCCCCGCCGGGACAGGGCGGTGGCTATGGCTACACCTTC

j_call: TRBJ1-5
v_call: TRBV5-8
clone_size: NA
d_call: NA
cdr3_length: 11
cdr3_aa: CASSLGQPQHF
cdr3_nt: TGTGCCAGCAGCTTGGGTCAGCCCCAGCATTTT

j_call: TRBJ1-2
v_call: TRBV6-5
clone_size: NA
d_call: NA
cdr3_length: 13
cdr3_aa: CASTQGPASGYTF
cdr3_nt: TGTGCCAGCACCCAGGGCCCCGCGAGTGGCTACACCTTC

j_call: TRBJ1-2
v_call: TRBV9
clone_size: NA
d_call: TRBD1
cdr3_length: 15
cdr3_aa: CASSEGQEGTYGYTF
cdr3_nt: TGTGCCAGCAGCGAGGGACAGGAGGGAACATATGGCTACACCTTC

j_call: TRBJ2-6
v_call: TRBV19
clone_size: NA
d_call: TRBD1
cdr3_length: 16
cdr3_aa: CASSITGGAGANVLTF
cdr3_nt: TGTGCCAGTAGTATCACAGGGGGCGCCGGGGCCAACGTCCTGACTTTC

j_call: TRBJ1-1
v_call: TRBV5-6
clone_size: NA
d_call: NA
cdr3_length: 11
cdr3_aa: CASTLNTEAFF
cdr3_nt: TGTGCCAGCACCCTTAACACTGAAGCTTTCTTT

j_call: TRBJ2-3
v_call: TRBV9
clone_size: NA
d_call: TRBD2
cdr3_length: 15
cdr3_aa: CASSRDYLSTDTQYF
cdr3_nt: TGTGCCAGCAGCCGGGACTACCTGAGCACAGATACGCAGTATTTT

j_call: TRBJ1-5
v_call: TRBV10-3
clone_size: NA
d_call: NA
cdr3_length: 16
cdr3_aa: CAISESMGRSNQPQHF
cdr3_nt: TGTGCCATCAGTGAGTCGATGGGTAGGAGCAATCAGCCCCAGCATTTT

j_call: TRBJ1-1
v_call: TRBV12-1
clone_size: NA
d_call: NA
cdr3_length: 15
cdr3_aa: CASSFHRGRGTEAFF
cdr3_nt: TGTGCCAGCAGCTTCCACAGGGGGCGGGGAACTGAAGCTTTCTTT

j_call: TRBJ1-2
v_call: TRBV5-1
clone_size: NA
d_call: NA
cdr3_length: 14
cdr3_aa: CASSLAGTSYGYTF
cdr3_nt: TGCGCCAGCAGCTTGGCCGGCACGAGCTATGGCTACACCTTC

j_call: TRBJ2-7
v_call: TRBV27
clone_size: NA
d_call: NA
cdr3_length: 15
cdr3_aa: CASSLLGVPPYEQYF
cdr3_nt: TGTGCCAGCAGTTTATTGGGGGTACCACCGTACGAGCAGTACTTC

j_call: TRBJ1-3
v_call: TRBV19
clone_size: NA
d_call: NA
cdr3_length: 15
cdr3_aa: CASSFRGGSGNTIYF
cdr3_nt: TGTGCCAGTAGTTTTAGGGGTGGCTCTGGAAACACCATATATTTT

j_call: TRBJ2-1
v_call: TRBV28
clone_size: NA
d_call: TRBD2
cdr3_length: 16
cdr3_aa: CASSDTGTSLVNEQFF
cdr3_nt: TGTGCCAGCTCGGACACCGGGACTAGCCTGGTGAATGAGCAGTTCTTC

j_call: TRBJ1-1
v_call: TRBV28
clone_size: once
d_call: TRBD1
cdr3_length: 15
cdr3_aa: CASRPPGQMNTEAFF
cdr3_nt: TGTGCCAGCAGGCCTCCGGGACAGATGAACACTGAAGCTTTCTTT

j_call: TRBJ2-7
v_call: TRBV28
clone_size: NA
d_call: NA
cdr3_length: 21
cdr3_aa: CASSLSRQVNPLPGNQYEQYF
cdr3_nt: TGTGCCAGCAGTTTATCGAGACAGGTAAACCCCCTACCGGGAAACCAGTACGAGCAGTACTTC

j_call: TRBJ1-1
v_call: TRBV5-1
clone_size: NA
d_call: NA
cdr3_length: 13
cdr3_aa: CASKDTGPTEAFF
cdr3_nt: TGCGCCAGCAAAGATACAGGGCCCACTGAAGCTTTCTTT

j_call: TRBJ2-5
v_call: TRBV6-5
clone_size: NA
d_call: TRBD2
cdr3_length: 15
cdr3_aa: CASSILAGSEETQYF
cdr3_nt: TGTGCCAGCAGCATACTAGCGGGGTCGGAAGAGACCCAGTACTTC

j_call: TRBJ1-1
v_call: TRBV28
clone_size: NA
d_call: NA
cdr3_length: 15
cdr3_aa: CASRLGGGGTTEAFF
cdr3_nt: TGTGCCAGCAGGCTAGGGGGTGGAGGAACCACTGAAGCTTTCTTT

j_call: TRBJ1-1
v_call: TRBV7-9
clone_size: NA
d_call: NA
cdr3_length: 13
cdr3_aa: CASSSDWNTEAFF
cdr3_nt: TGTGCCAGCAGCTCGGACTGGAACACTGAAGCTTTCTTT

j_call: TRBJ2-7
v_call: TRBV9
clone_size: NA
d_call: TRBD2
cdr3_length: 19
cdr3_aa: CASSPRGGLAGLSSYEQYF
cdr3_nt: TGTGCCAGCAGCCCGAGGGGGGGACTAGCGGGCCTGAGCTCCTACGAGCAGTACTTC

j_call: TRBJ1-5
v_call: TRBV6-4
clone_size: NA
d_call: NA
cdr3_length: 13
cdr3_aa: CASSARVGQPQHF
cdr3_nt: TGTGCCAGCAGTGCAAGGGTTGGTCAGCCCCAGCATTTT

j_call: TRBJ1-1
v_call: TRBV5-1
clone_size: NA
d_call: NA
cdr3_length: 15
cdr3_aa: CASSLAGRMNTEAFF
cdr3_nt: TGCGCCAGCAGCTTGGCGGGGCGGATGAACACTGAAGCTTTCTTT

j_call: TRBJ2-3
v_call: TRBV3-1/TRBV3-2
clone_size: NA
d_call: NA
cdr3_length: 15
cdr3_aa: CASSAGRTRADTQYF
cdr3_nt: TGTGCCAGCAGCGCGGGGCGAACAAGAGCAGATACGCAGTATTTT

j_call: TRBJ1-4
v_call: TRBV28
clone_size: NA
d_call: NA
cdr3_length: 14
cdr3_aa: CASSSGGGNEKLFF
cdr3_nt: TGTGCCAGCAGTTCCGGGGGTGGGAATGAAAAACTGTTTTTT

j_call: TRBJ1-2
v_call: TRBV7-9
clone_size: NA
d_call: TRBD1
cdr3_length: 15
cdr3_aa: CASSLSAGGADGYTF
cdr3_nt: TGTGCCAGCAGCTTGTCCGCAGGGGGCGCCGATGGCTACACCTTC

j_call: TRBJ2-7
v_call: TRBV29-1
clone_size: NA
d_call: TRBD2
cdr3_length: 13
cdr3_aa: CSATLAGEMEQYF
cdr3_nt: TGCAGCGCGACGCTAGCGGGAGAGATGGAGCAGTACTTC

j_call: TRBJ2-7
v_call: TRBV10-3
clone_size: NA
d_call: NA
cdr3_length: 15
cdr3_aa: CAISESVVGGYEQYF
cdr3_nt: TGTGCCATCAGTGAGTCTGTTGTAGGGGGCTACGAGCAGTACTTC

j_call: TRBJ1-2
v_call: TRBV11-3
clone_size: NA
d_call: NA
cdr3_length: 12
cdr3_aa: CASSLNGGGYTF
cdr3_nt: TGTGCCAGCAGCTTAAATGGTGGCGGCTACACCTTC

j_call: TRBJ2-3
v_call: TRBV19
clone_size: NA
d_call: TRBD2
cdr3_length: 16
cdr3_aa: CASSNQGLAGADTQYF
cdr3_nt: TGTGCCAGTAGTAACCAAGGACTAGCGGGGGCGGATACGCAGTATTTT

j_call: TRBJ2-7
v_call: TRBV5-1
clone_size: NA
d_call: NA
cdr3_length: 15
cdr3_aa: CASSLTTASGVEQYF
cdr3_nt: TGCGCCAGCAGCCTTACAACGGCTTCGGGGGTTGAGCAGTACTTC

j_call: TRBJ1-1
v_call: TRBV12-3/TRBV12-4
clone_size: NA
d_call: NA
cdr3_length: 13
cdr3_aa: CASSSDRNTEAFF
cdr3_nt: TGTGCCAGCAGTTCGGACAGGAACACTGAAGCTTTCTTT

j_call: TRBJ1-2
v_call: TRBV6-5
clone_size: NA
d_call: NA
cdr3_length: 12
cdr3_aa: CASKPRHYGYTF
cdr3_nt: TGTGCCAGCAAACCTCGACACTATGGCTACACCTTC

j_call: TRBJ1-5
v_call: TRBV24-1
clone_size: NA
d_call: NA
cdr3_length: 15
cdr3_aa: CATSDLGGFVQPQHF
cdr3_nt: TGTGCCACCAGTGATTTGGGGGGCTTTGTTCAGCCCCAGCATTTT

j_call: TRBJ2-7
v_call: TRBV4-2
clone_size: NA
d_call: TRBD1
cdr3_length: 14
cdr3_aa: CASSHPRSGGEQYF
cdr3_nt: TGTGCCAGCAGCCATCCCAGATCAGGGGGCGAGCAGTACTTC

j_call: TRBJ2-1
v_call: TRBV7-8
clone_size: NA
d_call: TRBD2
cdr3_length: 15
cdr3_aa: CASSPQRGHYNEQFF
cdr3_nt: TGTGCCAGCAGCCCGCAGCGGGGGCATTACAATGAGCAGTTCTTC

j_call: TRBJ1-5
v_call: TRBV7-9
clone_size: NA
d_call: NA
cdr3_length: 15
cdr3_aa: CASSFLGQRNQPQHF
cdr3_nt: TGTGCCAGCAGCTTTCTTGGCCAAAGGAACCAGCCCCAGCATTTT

j_call: TRBJ2-6
v_call: TRBV7-9
clone_size: NA
d_call: TRBD1
cdr3_length: 18
cdr3_aa: CASSQGQALPSGANVLTF
cdr3_nt: TGTGCCAGCAGCCAGGGACAGGCGCTCCCCTCTGGGGCCAACGTCCTGACTTTC

j_call: TRBJ2-7
v_call: TRBV6-6
clone_size: NA
d_call: NA
cdr3_length: 13
cdr3_aa: CASSLRQVYEQYF
cdr3_nt: TGTGCCAGCAGTTTGCGACAGGTCTACGAGCAGTACTTC

j_call: TRBJ1-6
v_call: TRBV5-1
clone_size: NA
d_call: NA
cdr3_length: 16
cdr3_aa: CASSLAAGVYNSPLHF
cdr3_nt: TGCGCCAGCAGCTTGGCGGCGGGCGTCTATAATTCACCCCTCCACTTT

j_call: TRBJ2-1
v_call: TRBV5-1
clone_size: NA
d_call: NA
cdr3_length: 14
cdr3_aa: CASSLQGIHNEQFF
cdr3_nt: TGCGCCAGCAGCTTGCAGGGCATCCACAATGAGCAGTTCTTC

j_call: TRBJ2-7
v_call: TRBV5-1
clone_size: NA
d_call: TRBD1
cdr3_length: 15
cdr3_aa: CASSLATTGKYEQYF
cdr3_nt: TGCGCCAGCAGCTTGGCCACGACAGGGAAGTACGAGCAGTACTTC

j_call: TRBJ1-6
v_call: TRBV6-5
clone_size: NA
d_call: NA
cdr3_length: 15
cdr3_aa: CASAPQGLLGSPLHF
cdr3_nt: TGTGCCAGCGCCCCCCAGGGTCTGCTTGGTTCACCCCTCCACTTT

j_call: TRBJ1-5
v_call: TRBV19
clone_size: NA
d_call: NA
cdr3_length: 15
cdr3_aa: CASSNFAGALGFSHF
cdr3_nt: TGTGCCAGTAGTAATTTTGCAGGAGCGCTAGGGTTTTCGCATTTT

j_call: TRBJ1-3
v_call: TRBV16
clone_size: NA
d_call: NA
cdr3_length: 16
cdr3_aa: CASSQSFGGSGNTIYF
cdr3_nt: TGTGCCAGCAGCCAATCCTTTGGGGGCTCTGGAAACACCATATATTTT

j_call: TRBJ1-4
v_call: TRBV27
clone_size: once
d_call: TRBD1
cdr3_length: 17
cdr3_aa: CASKSGTGGALEEKLFF
cdr3_nt: TGTGCCAGCAAGTCCGGGACAGGGGGCGCGTTGGAAGAAAAACTGTTTTTT

j_call: TRBJ2-5
v_call: TRBV18
clone_size: NA
d_call: NA
cdr3_length: 14
cdr3_aa: CASSPPALQETQYF
cdr3_nt: TGTGCCAGCTCACCGCCAGCGTTACAAGAGACCCAGTACTTC

j_call: TRBJ1-5
v_call: TRBV7-8
clone_size: NA
d_call: NA
cdr3_length: 15
cdr3_aa: CASSLGLIGNQPQHF
cdr3_nt: TGTGCCAGCAGCTTAGGCCTTATAGGCAATCAGCCCCAGCATTTT

j_call: TRBJ1-2
v_call: TRBV6-1
clone_size: NA
d_call: TRBD1
cdr3_length: 17
cdr3_aa: CASSEAILPGQLYGYTF
cdr3_nt: TGTGCCAGCAGTGAAGCCATCCTACCGGGACAGCTTTATGGCTACACCTTC

j_call: TRBJ1-2
v_call: TRBV12-3/TRBV12-4
clone_size: NA
d_call: NA
cdr3_length: 13
cdr3_aa: CASSPDRFYGYTF
cdr3_nt: TGTGCCAGCAGCCCCGACAGGTTCTATGGCTACACCTTC

j_call: TRBJ1-2
v_call: TRBV24-1
clone_size: once
d_call: NA
cdr3_length: 14
cdr3_aa: CATSDRDRPYGYTF
cdr3_nt: TGTGCCACCAGTGACCGGGACCGGCCCTATGGCTACACCTTC

j_call: TRBJ2-1
v_call: TRBV4-1
clone_size: NA
d_call: TRBD2
cdr3_length: 19
cdr3_aa: CASSQPGLAGVFTYNEQFF
cdr3_nt: TGCGCCAGCAGCCAGCCGGGACTAGCGGGAGTCTTCACCTACAATGAGCAGTTCTTC

j_call: TRBJ1-5
v_call: TRBV24-1
clone_size: NA
d_call: TRBD1
cdr3_length: 16
cdr3_aa: CATSDSDRVSTQPQHF
cdr3_nt: TGTGCCACCAGTGATTCGGACAGGGTATCGACTCAGCCCCAGCATTTT

j_call: TRBJ1-3
v_call: TRBV10-2
clone_size: NA
d_call: NA
cdr3_length: 12
cdr3_aa: CATGTFGNTIYF
cdr3_nt: TGCGCCACCGGGACTTTTGGAAACACCATATATTTT

j_call: TRBJ1-2
v_call: TRBV2
clone_size: NA
d_call: NA
cdr3_length: 11
cdr3_aa: CASAEYYGYTF
cdr3_nt: TGTGCCAGCGCGGAATACTATGGCTACACCTTC

j_call: TRBJ2-4
v_call: TRBV2
clone_size: NA
d_call: NA
cdr3_length: 14
cdr3_aa: CASAQGKERNIQYF
cdr3_nt: TGTGCCAGCGCCCAGGGGAAGGAACGAAACATTCAGTACTTC

j_call: TRBJ2-7
v_call: TRBV28
clone_size: once
d_call: TRBD1
cdr3_length: 15
cdr3_aa: CASTARGRVPYEQYF
cdr3_nt: TGTGCCAGCACCGCAAGGGGGCGCGTACCCTACGAGCAGTACTTC

j_call: TRBJ2-1
v_call: TRBV15
clone_size: NA
d_call: TRBD2
cdr3_length: 19
cdr3_aa: CATSRARPGGWDRHNEQFF
cdr3_nt: TGTGCCACCAGCAGGGCCCGCCCGGGAGGCTGGGATAGACACAATGAGCAGTTCTTC